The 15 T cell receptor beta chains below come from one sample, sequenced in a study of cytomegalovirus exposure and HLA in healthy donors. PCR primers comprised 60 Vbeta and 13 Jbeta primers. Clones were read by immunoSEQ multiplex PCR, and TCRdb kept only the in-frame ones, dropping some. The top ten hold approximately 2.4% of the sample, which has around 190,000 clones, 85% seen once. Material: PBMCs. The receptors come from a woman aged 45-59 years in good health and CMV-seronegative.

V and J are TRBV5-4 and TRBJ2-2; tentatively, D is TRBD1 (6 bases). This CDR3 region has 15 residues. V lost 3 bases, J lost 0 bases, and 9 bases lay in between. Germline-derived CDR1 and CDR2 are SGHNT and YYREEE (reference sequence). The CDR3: CASSYGQPNTGELFF. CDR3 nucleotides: TGTGCCAGCAGCTACGGACAGCCGAACACCGGGGAGCTGTTTTTT.

The DNA for the CDR3 is TGTGCCAGCAGAACCGGGGGGGGCTTCCAGCAGTACTTC. Protein sequence: CASRTGGGFQQYF. The rearrangement uses TRBV28 and TRBJ2-7; TRBD2 matches at 8 bases. Trimming at V came to 6 bases and at J to 8 bases, leaving 9 bases not matched to a gene. The CDR3 totals 13 residues. Germline lookup yields CDR1 MDHEN and CDR2 SYDVKM.

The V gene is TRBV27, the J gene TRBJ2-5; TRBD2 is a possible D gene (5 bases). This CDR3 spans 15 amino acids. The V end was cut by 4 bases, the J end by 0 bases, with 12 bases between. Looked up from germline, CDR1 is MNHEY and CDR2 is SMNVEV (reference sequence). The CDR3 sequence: CASSWAAGNQETQYF. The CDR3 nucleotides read TGTGCCAGCAGTTGGGCGGCGGGCAACCAAGAGACCCAGTACTTC.

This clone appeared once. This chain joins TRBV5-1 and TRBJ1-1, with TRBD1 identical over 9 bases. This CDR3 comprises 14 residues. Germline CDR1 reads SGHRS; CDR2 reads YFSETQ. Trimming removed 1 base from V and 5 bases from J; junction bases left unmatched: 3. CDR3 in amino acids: CASSLTGGETEAFF. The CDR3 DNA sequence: TGCGCCAGCAGCTTGACAGGGGGCGAGACTGAAGCTTTCTTT.

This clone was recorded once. The CDR3 is CASSTPTGGSYEQYF. The CDR3 DNA sequence: TGTGCCAGCAGTACCCCGACAGGGGGCTCCTACGAGCAGTACTTC. This sequence joins TRBV28 and TRBJ2-7, with 9 positions matching TRBD1. CDR3 length: 15 residues. CDR1 and CDR2 (germline): MDHEN, SYDVKM. After removal of 5 bases from V and 0 bases from J, the junction contained 5 bases not matched to a gene. Full variable domain (remainder filled in from reference TRBV28 and TRBJ2-7): DVKVTQSSRYLVKRTGEKVFLECVQDMDHENMFWYRQDPGLGLRLIYFSYDVKMKEKGDIPEGYSVSREKKERFSLILESASTNQTSMYLCASSTPTGGSYEQYFGPGTRLTVT.

CDR3 nucleotide sequence: TGTGCCACCGGGCCCAGGTGGGAGCTGCCCGGGGAGCTGTTTTTT. This translates into CATGPRWELPGELFF. The rearrangement joins TRBV6-1 to TRBJ2-2; D possibly corresponds to TRBD2 (5 bases). The CDR3 runs to 15 residues. CDR1 is MNHNS, CDR2 SASEGT, per germline. V was shortened by 10 bases and J by 6 bases, with 21 bases between the two germline ends.

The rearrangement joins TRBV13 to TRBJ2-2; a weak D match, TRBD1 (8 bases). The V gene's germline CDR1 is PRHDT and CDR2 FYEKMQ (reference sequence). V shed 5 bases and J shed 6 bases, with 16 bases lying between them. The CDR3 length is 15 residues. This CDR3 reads CASSPNRGGAGELFF. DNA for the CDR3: TGTGCCAGCAGCCCGAACAGGGGGGGGGCCGGGGAGCTGTTTTTT.

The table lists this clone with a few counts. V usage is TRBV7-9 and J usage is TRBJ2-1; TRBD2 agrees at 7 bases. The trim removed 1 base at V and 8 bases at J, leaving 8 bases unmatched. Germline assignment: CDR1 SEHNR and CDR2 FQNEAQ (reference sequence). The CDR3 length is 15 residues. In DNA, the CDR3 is TGTGCCAGCAGCTTAGGCGGGAGACCCTCTGATGAGCAGTTCTTC. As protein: CASSLGGRPSDEQFF.

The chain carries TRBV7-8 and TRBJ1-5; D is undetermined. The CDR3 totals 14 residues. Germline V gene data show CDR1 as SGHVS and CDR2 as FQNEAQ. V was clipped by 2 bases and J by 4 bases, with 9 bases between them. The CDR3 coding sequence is TGTGCCAGCAGCTTAAAGTCAGTAAATCAGCCCCAGCATTTT. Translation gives CASSLKSVNQPQHF.

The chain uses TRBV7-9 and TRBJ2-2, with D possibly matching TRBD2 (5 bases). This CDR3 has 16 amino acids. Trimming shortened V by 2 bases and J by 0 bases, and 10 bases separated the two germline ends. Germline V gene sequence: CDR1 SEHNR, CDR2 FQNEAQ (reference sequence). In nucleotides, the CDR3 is TGTGCCAGCAGCTTAAGGGCGGGTACGAACACCGGGGAGCTGTTTTTT. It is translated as CASSLRAGTNTGELFF.

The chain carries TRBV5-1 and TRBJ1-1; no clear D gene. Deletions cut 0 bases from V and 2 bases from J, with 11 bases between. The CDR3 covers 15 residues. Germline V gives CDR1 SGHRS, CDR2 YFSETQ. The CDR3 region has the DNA TGCGCCAGCAGCTTGGCTCAGGTAACAAACACTGAAGCTTTCTTT. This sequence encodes CASSLAQVTNTEAFF.

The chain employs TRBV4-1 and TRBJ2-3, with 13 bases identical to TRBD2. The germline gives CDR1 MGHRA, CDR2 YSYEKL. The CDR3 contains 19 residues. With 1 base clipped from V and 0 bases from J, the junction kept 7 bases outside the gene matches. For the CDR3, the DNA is TGCGCCAGCAGCCAAGGACTAGCGGGAGGATTTATGAGCACAGATACGCAGTATTTT. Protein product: CASSQGLAGGFMSTDTQYF.

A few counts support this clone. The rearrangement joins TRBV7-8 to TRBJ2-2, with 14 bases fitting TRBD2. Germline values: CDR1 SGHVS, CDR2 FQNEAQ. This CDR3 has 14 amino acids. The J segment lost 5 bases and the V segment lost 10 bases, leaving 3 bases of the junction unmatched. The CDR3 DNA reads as TGTGCCACTGGGACTAGCGGGGGAACCGGGGAGCTGTTTTTT. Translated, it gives CATGTSGGTGELFF.

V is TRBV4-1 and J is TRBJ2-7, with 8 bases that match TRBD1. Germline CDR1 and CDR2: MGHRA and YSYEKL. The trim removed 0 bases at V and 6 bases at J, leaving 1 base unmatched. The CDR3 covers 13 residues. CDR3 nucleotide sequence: TGCGCCAGCAGCCAAGACAGGGGGCGCGAGCAGTACTTC. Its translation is CASSQDRGREQYF.

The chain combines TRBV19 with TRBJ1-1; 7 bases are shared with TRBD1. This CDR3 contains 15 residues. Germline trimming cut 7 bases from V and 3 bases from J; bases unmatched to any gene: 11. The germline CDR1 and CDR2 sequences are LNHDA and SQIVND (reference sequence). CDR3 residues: CASIQGYRGDTEAFF. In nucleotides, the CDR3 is TGTGCCAGTATCCAGGGGTACAGGGGAGACACTGAAGCTTTCTTT.